Below are 8 T cell receptor beta chains sequenced from a single sample in a study of identical twins. MiXCR, applied by TCRdb to the 5' RACE reads, yields one record per CDR3 protein. The sample contains 200,000 to 250,000 distinct CDR3 sequences, 5.5% to 7.5% of which appear only once. This sample was shared with a second study, whose subject was T cells expressing NK-cell markers.

Sequenced sample: CD8+ T cells sorted from blood. The source of these receptors is a woman aged 18-29 years in good health.

This clonotype was counted between two and nine times. The chain uses TRBV11-2 and TRBJ2-7, with 8 bases matching TRBD1. V dropped 5 bases and J dropped 7; count of bases not matched to a gene: 4. The CDR3 contains 12 residues. From germline, CDR1 is SGHAT and CDR2 FQNNGV. CDR3 in DNA: TGTGCCAGCAGCCCGACAGGGGTTGAGCAGTACTTC. Residues: CASSPTGVEQYF.

This clonotype was detected ten times or more. This chain links TRBV11-2 with TRBJ2-5, with 7 bases that match TRBD2. Looked up from germline, CDR1 is SGHAT and CDR2 is FQNNGV. The CDR3 is 15 amino acids. V was pared by 5 bases and J by 4 bases, with 10 bases of the junction left unmatched. Here the CDR3 reads CASSPGLVTRETQYF. CDR3 bases: TGTGCCAGCAGCCCCGGACTAGTGACGAGAGAGACCCAGTACTTC. Complete variable domain (other parts from reference TRBV11-2 and TRBJ2-5): EAGVAQSPRYKIIEKRQSVAFWCNPISGHATLYWYQQILGQGPKLLIQFQNNGVVDDSQLPKDRFSAERLKGVDSTLKIQPAKLEDSAVYLCASSPGLVTRETQYFGPGTRLLVL.

This clonotype was recorded many times. The chain is built from TRBV5-5 and TRBJ2-5; D remains unclear. V was shortened by 3 bases and J by 5 bases, with 5 bases between the two germline ends. The CDR3 extends over 11 amino acids. Germline lookup yields CDR1 SGHKS and CDR2 YYEKEE (reference sequence). The CDR3 loop is CASSYMETQYF. The CDR3 DNA is TGTGCCAGCAGCTACATGGAGACCCAGTACTTC.

In this sample, this clonotype turned up a few times. V and J are TRBV7-9 and TRBJ2-7; tentatively, D is TRBD1 or TRBD2 (5 bases each). V lost 1 base, J lost 3 bases, and 10 bases lay in between. CDR3 size: 14 residues. Germline V lookup: CDR1 SEHNR, CDR2 FQNEAQ (reference sequence). CDR3 coding DNA: TGTGCCAGCAGCTTAGTGGGGGTAGACTACGAGCAGTACTTC. This translates into CASSLVGVDYEQYF.

The V gene is TRBV5-1, the J gene TRBJ2-1; 8 bases align to TRBD2. This CDR3 has 16 residues. Germline trimming cut 3 bases from V and 2 bases from J; bases unmatched to any gene: 7. Germline V CDR1 and CDR2: SGHRS, YFSETQ. The CDR3 nucleotides are TGCGCCAGCAGCTCCGGGAGCGGGGGCCCCTACAATGAGCAGTTCTTC. It codes for CASSSGSGGPYNEQFF.

This chain connects TRBV4-1 to TRBJ2-1; D is perhaps TRBD1 (6 bases). The CDR3 covers 13 residues. V dropped 4 bases and J dropped 7 bases, with 11 bases sitting between them. Germline V gene data show CDR1 as MGHRA and CDR2 as YSYEKL. The CDR3 spells CASSLPGANEQFF. The CDR3 DNA reads TGCGCCAGCAGCCTCCCAGGGGCAAATGAGCAGTTCTTC.

This clonotype was recorded a few times. The chain combines TRBV6-1 with TRBJ1-1, with D possibly TRBD1 on 5 matching bases. This CDR3 comprises 16 residues. Germline CDR1 MNHNS, CDR2 SASEGT. V lost 6 bases and J 0 bases, leaving 17 bases between the germline ends. The CDR3 bases are TGTGCCAGCAGCCCCGACCTAGGGGAACTGAACACTGAAGCTTTCTTT. Protein product: CASSPDLGELNTEAFF.

This clonotype was picked up many times. This chain joins TRBV7-9 and TRBJ2-1, with D unclear. This CDR3 has 13 amino acids. V was cut by 3 bases and J by 8 bases, with 11 bases left in between. In germline, CDR1 is SEHNR, CDR2 FQNEAQ (reference sequence). The chain's CDR3 is CASSFPGSHEQFF. The CDR3 bases are TGTGCCAGCAGCTTTCCGGGTAGTCATGAGCAGTTCTTC.